The 20 T cell receptor beta chains given below trace back to one sample, sequenced in a study of shared clonotypes between healthy human individuals (TCRdb year 2020). Receptors were amplified or captured by the immunoSEQ multiplex PCR assay. Not all clones reach the TCRdb copy of this immuneACCESS table, which keeps in-frame sequences only. Checked studies attribute under half of the gap to unresolved V genes and leave the rest unexplained. In this sample the table shows over a million clones, about 96% of which occur a single time. The ten largest clones represent over 1% of the sample. The specimen was naive CD4+ T cells sorted from blood. What the cell subset or site label conveys for this sample: CD45RA+ positively selected. The receptors were sampled from a man under 40 in good health.

The chain combines TRBV6-5 with TRBJ1-2, with 9 bases aligning to TRBD1. Germline lookup yields CDR1 MNHEY and CDR2 SVGAGI. The CDR3 consists of 13 residues. With 6 bases clipped from V and 6 bases from J, the junction kept 5 bases outside the gene matches. The CDR3 spells CASSTTGGDGYTF. DNA of the CDR3: TGTGCCAGCAGCACGACAGGGGGAGATGGCTACACCTTC.

This rearrangement joins TRBV6-1 to TRBJ1-5; D perhaps matches TRBD1 (6 bases). Trimming stripped 2 bases from V and 7 bases from J, with 12 bases between. The CDR3 has 14 residues. The V gene's germline CDR1 is MNHNS and CDR2 SASEGT. This chain's CDR3 is CASSENRVWQPQHF. The CDR3 DNA reads TGTGCCAGCAGTGAAAACAGGGTTTGGCAGCCCCAGCATTTT.

The V and J genes are TRBV5-1 and TRBJ2-2, with D perhaps matching TRBD1 (5 bases). Germline CDR1 is SGHRS and CDR2 is YFSETQ. Trimming stripped 2 bases from V and 0 bases from J, with 8 bases between. The CDR3 loop spans 15 amino acids. CDR3 region: CASSFRAPNTGELFF. CDR3 coding DNA: TGCGCCAGCAGCTTCAGGGCCCCGAACACCGGGGAGCTGTTTTTT.

V and J are TRBV28 and TRBJ2-7; 9 bases map to TRBD2. The CDR3 is made up of 17 amino acids. The V and J ends lost 3 bases and 2 bases, in that order; junction bases with no gene match: 11. CDR1 MDHEN and CDR2 SYDVKM come from the germline V gene. CDR3 sequence (DNA): TGTGCCAGCAGTTTTCCTCTAGTAGCGGGAGCCACCTACGAGCAGTACTTC. Translation gives CASSFPLVAGATYEQYF. The whole variable domain, remainder taken from reference TRBV28 and TRBJ2-7, is DVKVTQSSRYLVKRTGEKVFLECVQDMDHENMFWYRQDPGLGLRLIYFSYDVKMKEKGDIPEGYSVSREKKERFSLILESASTNQTSMYLCASSFPLVAGATYEQYFGPGTRLTVT.

J is TRBJ2-5 and V is TRBV6-5, with D hard to call. This CDR3 has 14 residues. The germline V gene encodes CDR1 MNHEY and CDR2 SVGAGI. Trimming removed 4 bases at V and 6 bases at J, with 15 bases between. CDR3 sequence reads: CASSSQGRQQTQYF. CDR3 coding DNA: TGTGCCAGCAGTTCACAAGGCCGGCAACAGACCCAGTACTTC.

This clone came up once. The chain is built from TRBV7-9 and TRBJ2-7; no definite D call. Germline loops: CDR1 SEHNR, CDR2 FQNEAQ (reference sequence). Between the trimmed V and J ends, which lost 7 bases and 4 bases, there was a span of 17 bases. The CDR3 has 14 amino acids. The CDR3 DNA sequence: TGTGCCAGCACCTCCCTGGAAGGTGGGTACGAGCAGTACTTC. Its protein is CASTSLEGGYEQYF.

The chain joins TRBV12-5 to TRBJ2-3, with TRBD2 identical over 14 bases. CDR1 is LGHNT, CDR2 FRNRAP, per germline. This CDR3 contains 17 residues. The ends lost 5 bases at V and 4 bases at J; junction bases unmatched: 8. CDR3 sequence (DNA): TGTGCTAGTGGTCCCGGGACTAGCGGGAGTAGTGCAGATACGCAGTATTTT. Its translation is CASGPGTSGSSADTQYF.

As to this clone: At the DNA level, this CDR3 is encoded by other sequences in the same sample as well. V usage is TRBV7-2 and J usage is TRBJ1-2, with a possible D match to TRBD1 (5 bases). Germline assignment: CDR1 SGHTA and CDR2 FQGNSA. V lost 2 bases to trimming and J lost 2 bases, with 9 bases between them. The CDR3 is 14 residues long. The CDR3 bases are TGTGCCAGCAGCTTAACCCGGGACAACTATGGCTACACCTTC. This gives the protein CASSLTRDNYGYTF.

This chain joins TRBV6-6 and TRBJ1-2, with D perhaps matching TRBD1 (6 bases). There are 14 residues in the CDR3. The germline V gene has CDR1 MNHNY and CDR2 SVGAGI (reference sequence). Trimming cost V 10 bases and J 3 bases, with 18 bases left between them. The CDR3, as DNA: TGTGCCACCAAGGAGACAGGACTTTACTATGGCTACACCTTC. This translates into CATKETGLYYGYTF.

The CDR3 sequence: CASSVRAGATGELFF. The CDR3, as DNA: TGTGCCAGCAGCGTCCGAGCGGGGGCGACCGGGGAGCTGTTTTTT. This chain connects TRBV9 to TRBJ2-2, with 8 nucleotides matching TRBD2. With 2 bases clipped from V and 5 bases from J, the junction kept 5 bases outside the gene matches. In germline, CDR1 is SGDLS, CDR2 YYNGEE. The CDR3 has 15 residues.

The J gene is TRBJ2-5, the V gene TRBV5-1; D may be TRBD2 (6 bases). CDR1 is SGHRS and CDR2 is YFSETQ in the germline V gene. The CDR3 runs to 15 residues. V lost 6 bases and J lost 1, with 16 bases in between. The CDR3 protein is CASTVGGRTQETQYF. The CDR3 DNA sequence: TGCGCCAGCACCGTGGGTGGGAGGACCCAAGAGACCCAGTACTTC.

This clone was detected once. V is TRBV28 and J is TRBJ2-5; D possibly matches TRBD1 or TRBD2 (5 bases each). V lost 7 bases to trimming and J lost 1 base, with 13 bases between them. This CDR3 region has 14 residues. CDR1 and CDR2 from the germline V gene are MDHEN and SYDVKM. Here the CDR3 reads CASKIAGTQETQYF. The CDR3 nucleotides read TGTGCCAGCAAAATTGCCGGGACCCAAGAGACCCAGTACTTC.

The V gene is TRBV5-6, the J gene TRBJ2-2; no clear D. Germline CDR1 reads SGHDT; CDR2 reads YYEEEE. Between the trimmed V and J ends, which lost 1 base and 7 bases, there was a span of 8 bases. The CDR3 contains 13 residues. The CDR3 DNA reads TGTGCCAGCAGCTTGCGCCTCGGCGGGGAGCTGTTTTTT. Amino acid sequence: CASSLRLGGELFF. Full variable domain (rest looked up from reference TRBV5-6 and TRBJ2-2): DAGVTQSPTHLIKTRGQQVTLRCSPKSGHDTVSWYQQALGQGPQFIFQYYEEEERQRGNFPDRFSGHQFPNYSSELNVNALLLGDSALYLCASSLRLGGELFFGEGSRLTVL.

This chain links TRBV19 with TRBJ1-4; D call uncertain. The CDR3 has 14 amino acids. Deletions cut 6 bases from V and 4 bases from J, with 12 bases between. CDR1 and CDR2 from the germline V gene are LNHDA and SQIVND (reference sequence). CDR3 protein: CASSQRVGNEKLFF. The CDR3 nucleotides read TGTGCCAGTAGCCAACGGGTGGGTAATGAAAAACTGTTTTTT.

V gene TRBV6-4 combines with J gene TRBJ1-3, with D unresolved. CDR3 length: 15 amino acids. Germline CDR1 reads MRHNA; CDR2 reads SNTAGT. V lost 3 bases and J 0 bases, leaving 9 bases between the germline ends. CDR3 residues: CASSDGILSGNTIYF. Here the CDR3 DNA reads TGTGCCAGCAGTGATGGAATCCTCTCTGGAAACACCATATATTTT.

The gene calls are TRBV7-6 and TRBJ2-7; 11 bases fit TRBD2. CDR1 and CDR2 (germline): SGHVS, FNYEAQ. The CDR3 contains 15 residues. J lost 2 bases, V lost 3 bases, and 3 bases had no gene match. The CDR3 protein is CASSFSGRATYEQYF. The CDR3, as DNA: TGTGCCAGCAGCTTTAGCGGGAGGGCCACCTACGAGCAGTACTTC.

V gene TRBV10-3 combines with J gene TRBJ1-4, with a weak D call TRBD1 (6 bases). This CDR3 spans 16 amino acids. The V gene's germline CDR1 is ENHRY and CDR2 SYGVKD. Trimming stripped 0 bases from V and 0 bases from J, with 8 bases between. The CDR3 sequence is CAISESWGPTNEKLFF. Here the CDR3 DNA reads TGTGCCATCAGTGAGTCCTGGGGGCCAACTAATGAAAAACTGTTTTTT.

The chain carries TRBV7-9 and TRBJ2-3; TRBD2 matches 9 bases. Germline lookup yields CDR1 SEHNR and CDR2 FQNEAQ (reference sequence). This CDR3 region has 17 residues. V shed 6 bases and J 2 bases; nucleotides not matched to a gene: 12. CDR3 sequence: CASSRGATSGFTDTQYF. CDR3 in DNA: TGTGCCAGCAGTAGGGGGGCGACTAGCGGTTTCACAGATACGCAGTATTTT.

CDR3: CASRDSVTGELFF. The CDR3 DNA sequence: TGTGCCAGCAGAGACTCCGTCACCGGGGAGCTGTTTTTT. The chain joins TRBV11-3 to TRBJ2-2, with D uncertain. V dropped 6 bases and J dropped 4 bases, with 9 bases sitting between them. CDR1 and CDR2 (germline): SGHNT, YENEEA. The CDR3 contains 13 residues.

This clone was seen a single time. The chain couples TRBV6-5 to TRBJ1-1; no clear D gene. The germline V gene has CDR1 MNHEY and CDR2 SVGAGI. Between the trimmed V and J ends, which lost 2 bases and 8 bases, there was a span of 18 bases. The length of the CDR3 is 15 residues. CDR3 DNA sequence: TGTGCCAGCAGTTACGGTCTATCGGGCCCAGGCGAAGCTTTCTTT. As protein: CASSYGLSGPGEAFF.